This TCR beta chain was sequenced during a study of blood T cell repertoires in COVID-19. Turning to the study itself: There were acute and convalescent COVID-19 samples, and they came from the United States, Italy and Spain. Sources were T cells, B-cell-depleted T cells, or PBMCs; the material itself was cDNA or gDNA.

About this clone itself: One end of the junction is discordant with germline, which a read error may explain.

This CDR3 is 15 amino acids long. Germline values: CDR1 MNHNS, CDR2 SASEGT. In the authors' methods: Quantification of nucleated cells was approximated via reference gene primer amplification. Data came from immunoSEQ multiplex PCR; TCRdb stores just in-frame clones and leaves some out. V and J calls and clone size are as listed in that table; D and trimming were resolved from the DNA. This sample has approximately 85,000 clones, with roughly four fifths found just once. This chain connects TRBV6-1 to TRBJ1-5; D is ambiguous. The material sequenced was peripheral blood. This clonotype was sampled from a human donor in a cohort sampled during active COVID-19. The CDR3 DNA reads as TGTGCCAGCGGTGACACTAAGTATAGCAATCAGCCCCAGCATTTT. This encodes CASGDTKYSNQPQHF.